These 28 T cell receptor beta chains share one sample of origin, sequenced in a study of T-cell reconstitution after alpha-beta-depleted transplantation in children. Unique molecular identifiers tagged the TCRbeta library. One entry per CDR3 protein, called by TCRdb with MiXCR from the PCR reads. The table has more than 200,000 distinct CDR3 sequences, 25% seen once. Sequences were derived from PBMCs, sampled before TCRalphabeta/CD19-depleted stem cell transplant. The receptors shown here come from a girl between 2 and 10 years old with Fanconi anemia, due to receive a stem cell transplant.

Ten or more counts support this clonotype. The chain has TRBV15 and TRBJ2-7; 9 nucleotides align to TRBD1. CDR1 and CDR2 (germline): LNHNV, YYDKDF (reference sequence). The V and J ends lost 8 bases and 3 bases, in that order; junction bases with no gene match: 5. This CDR3 is 13 amino acids long. The CDR3 sequence is CATSGQGNYEQYF. DNA of the CDR3: TGTGCCACCTCGGGACAGGGAAACTACGAGCAGTACTTC.

This clonotype was found once. V usage is TRBV29-1 and J usage is TRBJ2-2, with a tentative D call TRBD1 (6 bases). Germline CDR1 SQVTM, CDR2 ANQGSEA. The CDR3 is made up of 13 amino acids. V was clipped by 7 bases and J by 0 bases, with 9 bases between them. CDR3 coding DNA: TGCAGCGCAGGGGTTTCGAACACCGGGGAGCTGTTTTTT. Protein sequence: CSAGVSNTGELFF.

This clonotype was counted many times. The V and J genes are TRBV5-1 and TRBJ2-3; no definite D call. Trimming left V 4 bases short and J 2 bases short, with 8 bases between. The CDR3 loop spans 13 amino acids. Germline assignment: CDR1 SGHRS and CDR2 YFSETQ. The CDR3 nucleotides are TGCGCCAGCAGCCCCCATACCACAGATACGCAGTATTTT. Translating gives CASSPHTTDTQYF.

The rearrangement joins TRBV20-1 to TRBJ1-3; 7 bases agree with TRBD1. This CDR3 comprises 14 residues. The V and J ends lost 1 base and 8 bases, in that order; junction bases with no gene match: 8. CDR1 DFQATT and CDR2 SNEGSKA come from the germline V gene (reference sequence). CDR3 loop: CSARGPYQGDTIYF. In DNA form, the CDR3 reads TGCAGTGCTAGAGGTCCCTATCAGGGGGACACCATATATTTT.

This clonotype was found many times. The chain links TRBV7-9 to TRBJ1-1; possible D gene TRBD1, 5 bases. The CDR3 has 10 amino acids. V lost 8 bases and J lost 6, with 7 bases in between. Germline lookup yields CDR1 SEHNR and CDR2 FQNEAQ (reference sequence). CDR3 nucleotide sequence: TGTGCCAGCGTGGGGGCTGAAGCTTTCTTT. This gives the protein CASVGAEAFF.

V usage is TRBV18 and J usage is TRBJ2-3, with a weak D call TRBD2 (6 bases). In germline, CDR1 is KGHSH, CDR2 LQKENI. There are 13 residues in the CDR3. Trimming took off 6 bases at V and 4 bases at J, with 11 bases between the two ends. In DNA form, the CDR3 reads TGTGCCAGCTCCCCCCCGGGGGCAGATACGCAGTATTTT. The encoded protein is CASSPPGADTQYF.

The rearrangement links TRBV20-1 to TRBJ2-5; a possible D gene is TRBD1 (5 bases). Germline-derived CDR1 and CDR2 are DFQATT and SNEGSKA (reference sequence). The CDR3 has 12 amino acids. The germline V and J ends were trimmed by 3 bases and 5 bases, with 10 bases remaining between them. The CDR3 reads CSASWGRETQYF. For the CDR3, the DNA is TGCAGTGCTAGTTGGGGCAGGGAGACCCAGTACTTC.

V gene TRBV20-1 combines with J gene TRBJ2-3; 7 bases map to TRBD1. Germline values: CDR1 DFQATT, CDR2 SNEGSKA (reference sequence). This CDR3 region has 17 residues. V was pared by 6 bases and J by 0 bases, with 15 bases of the junction left unmatched. CDR3 in amino acids: CSAPALGGLRSTDTQYF. The CDR3 DNA sequence: TGCAGTGCGCCAGCACTAGGGGGCCTTCGAAGCACAGATACGCAGTATTTT.

This clonotype was seen a handful of times. The chain uses TRBV10-3 and TRBJ2-1, with a possible D match to TRBD1 (5 bases). Trimming took 3 bases from V and 4 from J, leaving 7 bases between them. The CDR3 is 13 residues long. CDR1 and CDR2 (germline): ENHRY, SYGVKD. CDR3 sequence: CAISEQEYNEQFF. The CDR3 DNA reads as TGTGCCATCAGTGAACAGGAATACAATGAGCAGTTCTTC.

V and J are TRBV5-6 and TRBJ2-5; no firm D call. CDR1 is SGHDT and CDR2 is YYEEEE in the germline V gene. Trimming removed 2 bases from V and 5 bases from J, with 7 bases in between. The CDR3 is made up of 12 amino acids. CDR3 nucleotide sequence: TGTGCCAGCAGCTTTTGGATTGAGACCCAGTACTTC. Translating gives CASSFWIETQYF.

V is TRBV20-1 and J is TRBJ2-3; 7 positions agree with TRBD1. The CDR3 sequence is 16 residues long. V shed 6 bases, J shed 2 bases, and the junction held 14 bases outside the gene matches. The germline CDR1 and CDR2 sequences are DFQATT and SNEGSKA (reference sequence). CDR3 bases: TGCAGTGCCCAACCATTGACAGGGTTAATCACAGATACGCAGTATTTT. Translating gives CSAQPLTGLITDTQYF.

This clonotype came up once. The chain has TRBV11-3 and TRBJ2-7; 9 positions match TRBD2. Germline lookup yields CDR1 SGHNT and CDR2 YENEEA. The CDR3 loop spans 18 amino acids. Trimming at V came to 5 bases and at J to 1 base, leaving 15 bases not matched to a gene. The DNA of the CDR3 is TGTGCCAGCAGCCGTTTTGCTAGCGGGGAGGAGGGATCCTACGAGCAGTACTTC. Amino acids: CASSRFASGEEGSYEQYF.

The rearrangement uses TRBV29-1 and TRBJ1-4, with D perhaps matching TRBD1 (5 bases). Germline V CDR1 and CDR2: SQVTM, ANQGSEA. V lost 3 bases to trimming and J lost 7 bases, with 9 bases between them. CDR3 size: 12 residues. DNA of the CDR3: TGCAGCGTTGATTGGGGGGTTGAAAAACTGTTTTTT. This translates into CSVDWGVEKLFF.

This sequence joins TRBV29-1 and TRBJ2-7; possible D gene TRBD2, 6 bases. V gave up 6 bases and J gave up 0 bases, with 12 bases separating them. This CDR3 spans 13 amino acids. Germline V lookup: CDR1 SQVTM, CDR2 ANQGSEA. The CDR3 loop is CSVGDWDSYEQYF. As DNA, the CDR3 is TGCAGCGTGGGGGACTGGGACTCCTACGAGCAGTACTTC.

The chain has TRBV7-2 and TRBJ2-1; D is uncertain. The CDR3 runs to 14 residues. CDR1 and CDR2 (germline): SGHTA, FQGNSA. The V end lost 1 base, the J end lost 6 bases, and 10 bases lay between the germline ends. CDR3 region: CASSLDLQANEQFF. CDR3 coding DNA: TGTGCCAGCAGCTTAGATTTGCAGGCCAATGAGCAGTTCTTC. Complete variable domain (other parts from reference TRBV7-2 and TRBJ2-1): GAGVSQSPSNKVTEKGKDVELRCDPISGHTALYWYRQSLGQGLEFLIYFQGNSAPDKSGLPSDRFSAERTGGSVSTLTIQRTQQEDSAVYLCASSLDLQANEQFFGPGTRLTVL.

This clonotype was seen at least ten times. The V and J genes are TRBV5-5 and TRBJ2-5, with TRBD1 identical over 11 bases. With V trimmed by 4 bases and J by 5 bases, 4 bases remained unmatched. Germline V CDR1 and CDR2: SGHKS, YYEKEE (reference sequence). This CDR3 has 14 residues. In DNA form, the CDR3 reads TGTGCCAGCAGCCCTAGGACAGGGGGCGAGACCCAGTACTTC. Encoded protein: CASSPRTGGETQYF.

The chain is built from TRBV12-3 or TRBV12-4 and TRBJ2-3; TRBD2 agrees at 11 bases. The CDR3 runs 16 residues. V was pared by 2 bases and J by 1 base, with 2 bases of the junction left unmatched. CDR3 sequence (DNA): TGTGCCAGCAGTTTAAGGACTAGCGGGCGCACAGATACGCAGTATTTT. Translating it yields CASSLRTSGRTDTQYF.

V usage is TRBV20-1 and J usage is TRBJ2-7; D is perhaps TRBD2 (5 bases). This CDR3 comprises 15 residues. V lost 0 bases and J 2 bases, leaving 14 bases between the germline ends. In germline, CDR1 is DFQATT, CDR2 SNEGSKA (reference sequence). CDR3 in amino acids: CSARDQARVAYEQYF. In DNA, the CDR3 is TGCAGTGCTAGAGATCAAGCGAGGGTTGCCTACGAGCAGTACTTC.

This clonotype was detected only a few times. The rearrangement links TRBV28 to TRBJ2-3; 7 bases are shared with TRBD2. Germline trimming cut 5 bases from V and 2 bases from J; bases unmatched to any gene: 10. The CDR3 has 16 residues. Per the germline V gene, CDR1 is MDHEN and CDR2 is SYDVKM. The DNA for the CDR3 is TGTGCCAGCAGTGGAGCCTCGGGGGACTACACAGATACGCAGTATTTT. It translates to CASSGASGDYTDTQYF.

This clonotype was observed many times. The rearrangement joins TRBV12-3 or TRBV12-4 to TRBJ2-2, with TRBD2 identical over 13 bases. V was clipped by 6 bases and J by 3 bases; unmatched bases: 1. The CDR3 runs to 15 residues. The CDR3 loop is CASSGLAGDTGELFF. The CDR3 coding sequence is TGTGCCAGCAGCGGACTAGCGGGGGACACCGGGGAGCTGTTTTTT.

The rearrangement joins TRBV20-1 to TRBJ1-6, with D possibly matching TRBD1 (5 bases). Germline V gives CDR1 DFQATT, CDR2 SNEGSKA (reference sequence). The CDR3 is 14 amino acids. V lost 4 bases and J lost 2, with 9 bases in between. The CDR3 protein is CSAMGTAYNSPLHF. The CDR3 region has the DNA TGCAGTGCTATGGGGACTGCCTATAATTCACCCCTCCACTTT.

The chain employs TRBV5-1 and TRBJ2-1; 7 nucleotides match TRBD1. J gave up 6 bases and V 4 bases, and 13 bases lay outside the gene matches. This CDR3 is built from 16 residues. CDR1 is SGHRS and CDR2 is YFSETQ in the germline V gene. The CDR3 region is CASSLPEVRQGNEQFF. Here the CDR3 DNA reads TGCGCCAGCAGCCTCCCCGAGGTGAGACAGGGCAATGAGCAGTTCTTC.

This chain joins TRBV6-5 and TRBJ2-7; unclear D gene. Germline CDR1 is MNHEY and CDR2 is SVGAGI. This CDR3 contains 13 residues. V gave up 2 bases and J gave up 5 bases, with 10 bases separating them. The CDR3 nucleotides are TGTGCCAGCAGTTACGGGTCGGCTAACGAGCAGTACTTC. As protein: CASSYGSANEQYF.

V gene TRBV4-1 combines with J gene TRBJ2-5; 9 nucleotides agree with TRBD2. Germline V gene data show CDR1 as MGHRA and CDR2 as YSYEKL. After removal of 5 bases from V and 4 bases from J, the junction contained 8 bases not matched to a gene. The CDR3 is 15 residues long. CDR3 residues: CASSFGSGGLETQYF. In DNA, the CDR3 is TGCGCCAGCAGCTTCGGTAGCGGGGGATTAGAGACCCAGTACTTC.

This rearrangement joins TRBV20-1 to TRBJ2-7; weak D call: TRBD2 (6 bases). Germline V gives CDR1 DFQATT, CDR2 SNEGSKA (reference sequence). The CDR3 spans 15 residues. V was trimmed by 2 bases and J by 4 bases, leaving 18 bases between them. The CDR3 DNA sequence: TGCAGTGCTAGACTTAAGCGGGCGTCAGGTTACGAGCAGTACTTC. Residues: CSARLKRASGYEQYF.

This clonotype was seen ten or more times. The V and J genes are TRBV29-1 and TRBJ2-3; D may be TRBD1 (5 bases). Germline V gene sequence: CDR1 SQVTM, CDR2 ANQGSEA. This CDR3 contains 15 residues. V lost 1 base to trimming and J lost 3 bases, with 14 bases between them. CDR3 protein: CSVEAQTVGTDTQYF. The CDR3 DNA reads as TGCAGCGTTGAAGCTCAGACAGTCGGGACAGATACGCAGTATTTT.

This clonotype was counted ten times or more. V is TRBV20-1 and J is TRBJ2-5; TRBD1 matches 9 bases. After removal of 4 bases from V and 5 bases from J, the junction contained 8 bases not matched to a gene. Germline-derived CDR1 and CDR2 are DFQATT and SNEGSKA (reference sequence). The CDR3 has 14 residues. CDR3 in DNA: TGCAGTGCTAACAGGGGGCACAATCAGGAGACCCAGTACTTC. The encoded protein is CSANRGHNQETQYF.

CDR3 sequence reads: CAISESGVYEQYF. Written as DNA, the CDR3 is TGTGCCATCAGTGAGTCGGGGGTATACGAGCAGTACTTC. The chain uses TRBV10-3 and TRBJ2-7; D may match TRBD1 or TRBD2 (5 bases each). CDR1 is ENHRY and CDR2 is SYGVKD in the germline V gene. The CDR3 consists of 13 residues. Trimming removed 0 bases from V and 4 bases from J, with 7 bases in between.